The rows below give T cell receptor beta chains drawn from one sample of a study of cytomegalovirus exposure and HLA in healthy donors. Method: immunoSEQ multiplex PCR; TCRdb's copy keeps in-frame clones and lacks some. The data hold roughly 190,000 clones, with more than 75% observed a single time. The sequencing input was PBMCs. These receptors all stem from a woman in her 30s in good health and CMV-seropositive. CDR3s include the opening cysteine and the closing phenylalanine or tryptophan. The D gene is left open where the match is weak. Clone sizes are given selectively: once, few, many, or a class where the clone is expanded.

j_gene: TRBJ1-6; d_gene: TRBD1; abundance: NA; v_gene: TRBV7-3; CDR3nt: TGTGCCAGCAGCCAAGGGACAGGGAAAAATTCACCCCTCCACTTT; CDR3aa: CASSQGTGKNSPLHF
j_gene: TRBJ2-5; d_gene: TRBD1; abundance: NA; v_gene: TRBV7-8; CDR3nt: TGTGCCAGCACCCAGGGGGCACCCCGGGAGACCCAGTACTTC; CDR3aa: CASTQGAPRETQYF
j_gene: TRBJ2-2; d_gene: TRBD2; abundance: NA; v_gene: TRBV28; CDR3nt: TGTGCCAGCAGTTCCCCCGAGCGGGAGAACGGGGAGCTGTTTTTT; CDR3aa: CASSSPERENGELFF
j_gene: TRBJ2-7; d_gene: TRBD2; abundance: NA; v_gene: TRBV7-2; CDR3nt: TGTGCCAGCAGCTTAGCGGGAGGGAGGCCCTACGAGCAGTACTTC; CDR3aa: CASSLAGGRPYEQYF
j_gene: TRBJ2-7; d_gene: TRBD2; abundance: NA; v_gene: TRBV6-4; CDR3nt: TGTGCCAGCAGTTCCTGGACCCGAAGTTGGGGGGGGGACTACGAGCAGTACTTC; CDR3aa: CASSSWTRSWGGDYEQYF
j_gene: TRBJ2-5; d_gene: NA; abundance: NA; v_gene: TRBV28; CDR3nt: TGTGCCAGCAGGCTGACATACGAAGAGACCCAGTACTTC; CDR3aa: CASRLTYEETQYF
j_gene: TRBJ2-1; d_gene: TRBD2; abundance: NA; v_gene: TRBV5-1; CDR3nt: TGCGCCAGCAGCTTTGAGCGGGGGGCCATCTACAATGAGCAGTTCTTC; CDR3aa: CASSFERGAIYNEQFF
j_gene: TRBJ2-3; d_gene: TRBD1; abundance: NA; v_gene: TRBV2; CDR3nt: TGTGCCAGCAGCGTCGACAGGGTTAGTACGCAGTATTTT; CDR3aa: CASSVDRVSTQYF
j_gene: TRBJ1-2; d_gene: TRBD1; abundance: NA; v_gene: TRBV5-1; CDR3nt: TGCGCCAGCAGCTTGGGGGACAGGGGGAGCTACACCTTC; CDR3aa: CASSLGDRGSYTF
j_gene: TRBJ2-1; d_gene: TRBD2; abundance: NA; v_gene: TRBV4-1; CDR3nt: TGCGCCAGCAGCCAAGAAGTCGGACTAGCGTCGAATGAGCAGTTCTTC; CDR3aa: CASSQEVGLASNEQFF
j_gene: TRBJ2-2; d_gene: NA; abundance: once; v_gene: TRBV4-3; CDR3nt: TGCGCCAGCAGCCAAGAAAACGACGCCGGGACACCCTACACCGGGGAGCTGTTTTTT; CDR3aa: CASSQENDAGTPYTGELFF
j_gene: TRBJ2-3; d_gene: NA; abundance: NA; v_gene: TRBV9; CDR3nt: TGTGCCAGCAGCGTTATCGGGCAGGGGAGAGATACGCAGTATTTT; CDR3aa: CASSVIGQGRDTQYF
j_gene: TRBJ2-5; d_gene: NA; abundance: NA; v_gene: TRBV7-7; CDR3nt: TGTGCTAGCAGTCAGTTCCCCGGTGAGGCCCAGTACTTC; CDR3aa: CASSQFPGEAQYF
j_gene: TRBJ1-1; d_gene: TRBD1; abundance: NA; v_gene: TRBV28; CDR3nt: TGTGCCAGCAGTCGCGCTGACAGGGAGAACACTGAAGCTTTCTTT; CDR3aa: CASSRADRENTEAFF
j_gene: TRBJ2-7; d_gene: NA; abundance: NA; v_gene: TRBV15; CDR3nt: TGTGCCACCAGCAGAGATATGGAAGGAGGGGAGCAGTACTTC; CDR3aa: CATSRDMEGGEQYF
j_gene: TRBJ1-5; d_gene: NA; abundance: NA; v_gene: TRBV9; CDR3nt: TGTGCCAGCAGCCTCGGGTATAGCAATCAGCCCCAGCATTTT; CDR3aa: CASSLGYSNQPQHF
j_gene: TRBJ2-6; d_gene: NA; abundance: NA; v_gene: TRBV15; CDR3nt: TGTGCCACCAGCAGAGATGGGGGACTTGGAGGGGCCAACGTCCTGACTTTC; CDR3aa: CATSRDGGLGGANVLTF
j_gene: TRBJ2-3; d_gene: TRBD2; abundance: NA; v_gene: TRBV2; CDR3nt: TGTGCCAGCAGATCGGCTAGCGGGAGAACAGATACGCAGTATTTT; CDR3aa: CASRSASGRTDTQYF
j_gene: TRBJ2-3; d_gene: TRBD1; abundance: NA; v_gene: TRBV5-4; CDR3nt: TGTGCCAGCAGCTTGTGGGACAGGGTGGAGGATACGCAGTATTTT; CDR3aa: CASSLWDRVEDTQYF
j_gene: TRBJ2-7; d_gene: NA; abundance: NA; v_gene: TRBV11-2; CDR3nt: TGTGCCAGCAGCTTAGGTGCAGGGGGGTCCTACGAGCAGTACTTC; CDR3aa: CASSLGAGGSYEQYF
j_gene: TRBJ1-1; d_gene: NA; abundance: NA; v_gene: TRBV18; CDR3nt: TGTGCCAGCTCACTGGACAGCATGAACACTGAAGCTTTCTTT; CDR3aa: CASSLDSMNTEAFF
j_gene: TRBJ2-2; d_gene: TRBD2; abundance: NA; v_gene: TRBV4-3; CDR3nt: TGCGCCAGCAGCCAAGGTCTAGCGGACCTGAGAACCGGGGAGCTGTTTTTT; CDR3aa: CASSQGLADLRTGELFF
j_gene: TRBJ1-5; d_gene: NA; abundance: NA; v_gene: TRBV28; CDR3nt: TGTGCCACTCACGACTCTAGGAGGTCCCAGCATTTT; CDR3aa: CATHDSRRSQHF
j_gene: TRBJ2-6; d_gene: TRBD2; abundance: NA; v_gene: TRBV6-5; CDR3nt: TGTGCCACCCTCGGGGGGGGAGGGGCCAACGTCCTGACTTTC; CDR3aa: CATLGGGGANVLTF
j_gene: TRBJ2-3; d_gene: TRBD2; abundance: NA; v_gene: TRBV28; CDR3nt: TGTGCCAGCTCCCCCGGGGCGGGAGAGGCAGATACGCAGTATTTT; CDR3aa: CASSPGAGEADTQYF
j_gene: TRBJ1-1; d_gene: TRBD1; abundance: NA; v_gene: TRBV7-8; CDR3nt: TGTGCCAGCAGCTTACGACAGGGTTTCACTGAAGCTTTCTTT; CDR3aa: CASSLRQGFTEAFF
j_gene: TRBJ1-5; d_gene: NA; abundance: NA; v_gene: TRBV6-5; CDR3nt: TGTGCCAGCAGTTACTGGACCGCGGAACGGGGTCAGCCCCAGCATTTT; CDR3aa: CASSYWTAERGQPQHF
j_gene: TRBJ2-1; d_gene: NA; abundance: NA; v_gene: TRBV19; CDR3nt: TGTGCCAGTAGTATGGAGCGGGTATTTTACAATGAGCAGTTCTTC; CDR3aa: CASSMERVFYNEQFF